The rows below give T cell receptor beta chains drawn from one sample of a study of cytotoxic CD8 clonotypes in ibrutinib-treated CLL. Sequenced by immunoSEQ multiplex PCR; TCRdb stores in-frame clones only, minus some. The table records about 70,000 clones, approximately 90% of them present only once. Material: PBMCs, obtained after 12 months of ibrutinib treatment. The receptors derive from a human donor with chronic lymphocytic leukemia. The conserved cysteine and the conserved F or W are not part of the CDR3 here. Some rows mark clone size as missing; the rest say once, few, many or name a class of expanded clone.

V gene: TRBV19
clone size: NA
CDR3 protein: ASSIGGVNNEQF

V gene: TRBV6-6
clone size: NA
CDR3 protein: ASSRTGAYEQY

V gene: TRBV4-1
clone size: NA
CDR3 protein: ASSQVHMWQGSYEQY

V gene: TRBV5-1
clone size: NA
CDR3 protein: ASSTGTSNGDEQF

V gene: TRBV2
clone size: NA
CDR3 protein: ASSETYEQY

V gene: TRBV4-2
clone size: NA
CDR3 protein: ASSQTSSGDYEQY

V gene: TRBV27
clone size: NA
CDR3 protein: ASSLRGDYGYT

V gene: TRBV28
clone size: NA
CDR3 protein: ASSPHRQTYTEAF

V gene: TRBV7-2
clone size: NA
CDR3 protein: ASSLASGGYNEQF

V gene: TRBV9
clone size: NA
CDR3 protein: ASTPRENSPLH

V gene: TRBV7-3
clone size: once
CDR3 protein: ASSYSGSTDTQY

V gene: TRBV27
clone size: NA
CDR3 protein: ASSFGRGSGYT

V gene: TRBV29-1
clone size: NA
CDR3 protein: SVEGIAGQGTYEQY

V gene: TRBV5-5
clone size: once
CDR3 protein: ASSIPGTVLAF

V gene: TRBV7-9
clone size: NA
CDR3 protein: ASSSRQATVDEQY

V gene: TRBV4-3
clone size: NA
CDR3 protein: ASSQDSTGELF

V gene: TRBV6-5
clone size: NA
CDR3 protein: ASSYNGVNTGELF

V gene: TRBV2
clone size: NA
CDR3 protein: ASSTTLTGEGTEAF

V gene: TRBV7-3
clone size: NA
CDR3 protein: ASSPGLAGVNEQF

V gene: TRBV30
clone size: NA
CDR3 protein: AWSVLKVRGHTEAF

V gene: TRBV19
clone size: NA
CDR3 protein: ASSMNTNNTGTPYGYT

V gene: TRBV7-9
clone size: NA
CDR3 protein: ASSPPPGETQY

V gene: TRBV6-1
clone size: NA
CDR3 protein: ASSEPGQGAYEQY

V gene: TRBV5-1
clone size: NA
CDR3 protein: ASSLDSASIYEQY

V gene: TRBV19
clone size: NA
CDR3 protein: ASSRTVWGQGQPQH

V gene: TRBV11-3
clone size: once
CDR3 protein: ASSSRGGVVSYEQY

V gene: TRBV7-6
clone size: NA
CDR3 protein: ASSLTSYLNTEAF

V gene: TRBV11-1
clone size: NA
CDR3 protein: ASSATGTSGSFTGELF

V gene: TRBV30
clone size: NA
CDR3 protein: AWSVRLADTDTQY

V gene: TRBV4-2
clone size: once
CDR3 protein: ASSQDLAANEQF

V gene: TRBV5-1
clone size: NA
CDR3 protein: ASSLWGPPTDTQY

V gene: TRBV7-6
clone size: NA
CDR3 protein: ASSLVIRGGVLF

V gene: TRBV7-7
clone size: NA
CDR3 protein: ATGLRRDNTGELF

V gene: TRBV2
clone size: NA
CDR3 protein: ASSESPRQQMTQY

V gene: TRBV19
clone size: NA
CDR3 protein: ASRDSGTSNYGYT

V gene: TRBV7-3
clone size: NA
CDR3 protein: ASSPTVRSGTDTQY

V gene: TRBV10-3
clone size: few
CDR3 protein: AIGSGNTIY

V gene: TRBV14
clone size: NA
CDR3 protein: ASSQDLAGGNYGYT

V gene: TRBV7-9
clone size: NA
CDR3 protein: ASSFGRANTEAF

V gene: TRBV6-5
clone size: NA
CDR3 protein: ASSSWTSGRNEQF

V gene: TRBV7-3
clone size: NA
CDR3 protein: ASGTTSGKNNEQF

V gene: TRBV19
clone size: NA
CDR3 protein: ASRTGTGENNEQF

V gene: TRBV5-4
clone size: NA
CDR3 protein: ASRWTGRSEAF

V gene: TRBV19
clone size: NA
CDR3 protein: ASSMSLTDTQY

V gene: TRBV7-6
clone size: NA
CDR3 protein: ASREGETQY

V gene: TRBV7-9
clone size: NA
CDR3 protein: ASSLALPNRDKQETQY

V gene: TRBV27
clone size: NA
CDR3 protein: ASGSYSSGPTYEQY

V gene: TRBV7-9
clone size: NA
CDR3 protein: ASSLLALDSEQF

V gene: TRBV23-1
clone size: NA
CDR3 protein: ASSRCGVGQPLGTTNEKLF

V gene: TRBV28
clone size: NA
CDR3 protein: ASSFGGSGETQY

V gene: TRBV2
clone size: NA
CDR3 protein: ASRPRDYQGYETQY

V gene: TRBV6-5
clone size: NA
CDR3 protein: ASSYTMGRNNEQF

V gene: TRBV9
clone size: NA
CDR3 protein: ASTPGVRNTGELF

V gene: TRBV6-5
clone size: NA
CDR3 protein: ASSYSDASSSYEQY

V gene: TRBV28
clone size: NA
CDR3 protein: ASSLSQGNYGYT

V gene: TRBV5-1
clone size: NA
CDR3 protein: ASNVPF

V gene: TRBV4-3
clone size: NA
CDR3 protein: ASSQVWGEGGSYEQY

V gene: TRBV5-8
clone size: NA
CDR3 protein: ASSPWRDDRSGPQH

V gene: TRBV27
clone size: NA
CDR3 protein: ASSFGGLYNEQF

V gene: TRBV6-5
clone size: once
CDR3 protein: ASRDHRDGYT